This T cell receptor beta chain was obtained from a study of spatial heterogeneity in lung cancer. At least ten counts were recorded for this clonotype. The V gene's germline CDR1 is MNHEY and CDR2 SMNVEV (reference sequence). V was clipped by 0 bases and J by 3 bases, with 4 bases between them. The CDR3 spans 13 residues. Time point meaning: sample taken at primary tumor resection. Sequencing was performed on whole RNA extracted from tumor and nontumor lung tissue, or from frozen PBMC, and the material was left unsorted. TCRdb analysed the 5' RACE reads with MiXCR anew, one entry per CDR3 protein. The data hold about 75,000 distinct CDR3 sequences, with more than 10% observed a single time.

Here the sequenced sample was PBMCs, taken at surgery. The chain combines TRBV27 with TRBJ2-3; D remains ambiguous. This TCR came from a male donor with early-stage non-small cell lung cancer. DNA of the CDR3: TGTGCCAGCAGTTTATCCCTTACAGATACGCAGTATTTT. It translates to CASSLSLTDTQYF.